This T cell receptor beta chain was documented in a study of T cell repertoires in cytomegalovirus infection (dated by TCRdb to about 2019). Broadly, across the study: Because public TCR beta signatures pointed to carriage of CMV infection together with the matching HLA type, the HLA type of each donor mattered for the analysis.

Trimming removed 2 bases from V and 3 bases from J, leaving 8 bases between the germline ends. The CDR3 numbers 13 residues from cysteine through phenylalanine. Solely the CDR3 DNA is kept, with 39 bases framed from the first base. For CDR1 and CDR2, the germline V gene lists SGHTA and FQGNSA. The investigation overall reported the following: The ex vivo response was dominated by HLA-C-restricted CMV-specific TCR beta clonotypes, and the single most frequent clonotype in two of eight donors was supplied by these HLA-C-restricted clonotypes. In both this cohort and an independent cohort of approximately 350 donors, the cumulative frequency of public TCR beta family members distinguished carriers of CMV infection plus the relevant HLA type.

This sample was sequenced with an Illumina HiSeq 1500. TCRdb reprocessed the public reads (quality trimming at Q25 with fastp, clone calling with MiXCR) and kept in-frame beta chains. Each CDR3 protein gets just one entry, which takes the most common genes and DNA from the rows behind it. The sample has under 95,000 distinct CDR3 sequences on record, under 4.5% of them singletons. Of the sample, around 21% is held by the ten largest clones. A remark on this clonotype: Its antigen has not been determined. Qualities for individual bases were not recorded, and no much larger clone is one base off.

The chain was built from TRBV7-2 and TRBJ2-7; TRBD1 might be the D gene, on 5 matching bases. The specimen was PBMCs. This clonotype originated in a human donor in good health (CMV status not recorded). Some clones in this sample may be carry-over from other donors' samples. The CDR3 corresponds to CASSLNRYYEQYF. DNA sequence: TGTGCCAGCAGCTTAAACAGGTACTACGAGCAGTACTTC.